Listed below are T cell receptor beta chains from one sample, sequenced in a study of T-cell memory formation after mild COVID-19. TCRdb called the 5' RACE reads again in MiXCR, with one record for every CDR3 protein. There are a few hundred thousand distinct CDR3 sequences in the sample; about 10% occur only once, and approximately 3% lies in the top ten. The sequenced sample was PBMCs or a T cell subset sorted from them (not recorded which). The receptors were sampled from a man aged 18 to 35 who had mild COVID-19 (a few samples of this study predate the infection). Cell type and time point are not known. The CDR3 runs from the conserved cysteine through the conserved F or W. The D gene is left open where the match is weak. Clone size is given for some rows only: seen once, a few or many times, or a class if the clone is expanded.

J	D	V	size	CDR3	DNA
TRBJ1-4	-	TRBV4-2	-	CASSSPPKLWEKLFF	TGTGCCAGCAGCTCGCCCCCTAAACTTTGGGAAAAACTGTTTTTT
TRBJ1-1	-	TRBV30	-	CAWSRSNTEAFF	TGTGCCTGGAGTCGGTCCAACACTGAAGCTTTCTTT
TRBJ1-1	-	TRBV5-1	many	CASSLGGTPEAFF	TGCGCCAGCAGCTTGGGGGGGACACCAGAAGCTTTCTTT
TRBJ1-5	-	TRBV7-9	many	CASSLGEQPQHF	TGTGCCAGCAGCTTAGGAGAGCAGCCCCAGCATTTT
TRBJ1-4	TRBD1	TRBV29-1	-	CSVADRGGEKLFF	TGCAGCGTTGCCGACAGGGGAGGTGAAAAACTGTTTTTT
TRBJ2-5	-	TRBV30	-	CACSLGGNFQETQYF	TGTGCCTGCTCGTTAGGGGGAAATTTCCAAGAGACCCAGTACTTC
TRBJ2-5	-	TRBV6-2/TRBV6-3	-	CASTQGGYRQETQYF	TGTGCCAGCACCCAAGGCGGGTATCGGCAAGAGACCCAGTACTTC
TRBJ2-1	-	TRBV11-3	-	CASSGQTSNEQFF	TGTGCCAGCAGCGGGCAGACTAGCAATGAGCAGTTCTTC
TRBJ1-3	-	TRBV7-2	many	CASSFGSGNGNTIYF	TGTGCCAGCAGCTTCGGCTCAGGGAACGGAAACACCATATATTTT
TRBJ2-5	-	TRBV28	-	CASSRSGVGYQETQYF	TGTGCCAGCAGCCGCTCGGGGGTGGGGTACCAAGAGACCCAGTACTTC
TRBJ1-6	-	TRBV6-6	few	CASKGNNSPLHF	TGTGCCAGCAAAGGGAATAATTCACCCCTCCACTTT
TRBJ2-5	TRBD1	TRBV20-1	few	CSARTGEGETQYF	TGCAGTGCTAGGACAGGGGAAGGGGAGACCCAGTACTTC
TRBJ1-6	-	TRBV27	few	CASSFEGAINSPLHF	TGTGCCAGCAGTTTCGAGGGAGCGATAAATTCACCCCTCCACTTT
TRBJ2-5	-	TRBV7-2	-	CASSLWGDLQETQYF	TGTGCCAGCAGCCTTTGGGGGGACCTCCAAGAGACCCAGTACTTC
TRBJ2-2	-	TRBV6-6	few	CASRRGLASGELFF	TGTGCCAGCAGGCGTGGGCTAGCCTCCGGGGAGCTGTTTTTT
TRBJ2-3	-	TRBV12-3/TRBV12-4	-	CASSFGQGITDTQYF	TGTGCCAGCAGTTTTGGGCAGGGGATCACAGATACGCAGTATTTT
TRBJ1-1	-	TRBV5-1	-	CSSSSQNTEAFF	TGCTCCAGCAGCTCCCAGAACACTGAAGCTTTCTTT
TRBJ1-5	TRBD1	TRBV7-2	few	CASSPTGPNQPQHF	TGTGCCAGCAGCCCGACAGGGCCAAACCAGCCCCAGCATTTT
TRBJ2-4	-	TRBV3-1	-	CASSYSEVKNIQYF	TGTGCCAGCAGCTACAGTGAGGTTAAAAACATTCAGTACTTC